The TCR beta chain under discussion was sequenced for a study of blood T cell repertoires in COVID-19. Study-wide background: From T cells, B-cell-depleted T cells, or PBMCs came the material, which was cDNA or gDNA.

Germline CDR1 and CDR2: MGHRA and YSYEKL. CDR3 length: 19 amino acids. The germline V and J ends were trimmed by 0 bases and 8 bases, with 26 bases remaining between them. Authors' analysis steps: Researchers report that nucleated cell counts were estimated from reference gene primer amplification. Libraries were prepared by immunoSEQ multiplex PCR; TCRdb keeps only in-frame clonotypes and omits some of them. The V and J calls and clone size were taken over from that table, and D and trimming were inferred from the DNA. This sample carries around 81,000 clones, over 70% of them seen once, and the ten largest clones take 12%.

The rearrangement joins TRBV4-1 to TRBJ2-4; D possibly corresponds to TRBD1 (7 bases). Sequencing input: peripheral blood. This TCR derives from a human donor in a cohort sampled during active COVID-19. This chain's CDR3 is CASSQDRAGGGDSAHIQYF. The CDR3, as DNA: TGCGCCAGCAGCCAAGATAGGGCAGGAGGGGGCGACTCGGCTCACATTCAGTACTTC.